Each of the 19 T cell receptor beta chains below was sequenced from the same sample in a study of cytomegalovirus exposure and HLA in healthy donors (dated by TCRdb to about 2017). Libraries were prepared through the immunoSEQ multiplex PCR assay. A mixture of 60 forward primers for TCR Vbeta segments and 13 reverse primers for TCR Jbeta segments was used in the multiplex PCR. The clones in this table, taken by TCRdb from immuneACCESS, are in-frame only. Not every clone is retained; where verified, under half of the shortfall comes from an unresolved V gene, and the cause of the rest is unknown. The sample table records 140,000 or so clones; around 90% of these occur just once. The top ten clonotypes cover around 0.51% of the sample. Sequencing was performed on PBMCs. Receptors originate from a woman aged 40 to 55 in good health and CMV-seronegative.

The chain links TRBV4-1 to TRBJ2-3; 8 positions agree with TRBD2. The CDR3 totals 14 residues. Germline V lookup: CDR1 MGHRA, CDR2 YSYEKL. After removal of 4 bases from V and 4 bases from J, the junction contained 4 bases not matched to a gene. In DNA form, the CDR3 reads TGCGCCAGCAGCCGGACTAGCTTTGCAGATACGCAGTATTTT. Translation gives CASSRTSFADTQYF.

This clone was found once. The chain's CDR3 is CAISERTGSNEKLFF. CDR3 bases: TGTGCCATCAGTGAAAGGACAGGATCTAATGAAAAACTGTTTTTT. The chain recombines TRBV10-3 with TRBJ1-4; 7 positions agree with TRBD1. The CDR3 runs 15 residues. Trimming took 3 bases from V and 3 from J; bases not matched to a gene: 4. Germline-derived CDR1 and CDR2 are ENHRY and SYGVKD.

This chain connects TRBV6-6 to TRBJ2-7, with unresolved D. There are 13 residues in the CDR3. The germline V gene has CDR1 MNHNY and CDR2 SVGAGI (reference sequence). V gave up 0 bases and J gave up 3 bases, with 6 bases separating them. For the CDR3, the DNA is TGTGCCAGCAGTTACTCGAACTACTACGAGCAGTACTTC. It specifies CASSYSNYYEQYF.

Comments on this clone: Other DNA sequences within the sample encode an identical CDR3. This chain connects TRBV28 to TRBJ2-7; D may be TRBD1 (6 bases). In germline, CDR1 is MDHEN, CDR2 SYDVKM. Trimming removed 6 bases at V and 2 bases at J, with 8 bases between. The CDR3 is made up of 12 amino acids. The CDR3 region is CASSRGTYEQYF. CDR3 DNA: TGTGCCAGCAGCAGGGGAACCTACGAGCAGTACTTC.

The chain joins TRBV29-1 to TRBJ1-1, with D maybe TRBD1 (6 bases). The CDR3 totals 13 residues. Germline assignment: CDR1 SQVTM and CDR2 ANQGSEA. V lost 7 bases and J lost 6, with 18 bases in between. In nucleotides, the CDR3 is TGCAGCGCCCGAATTAATACAGGGTCTGAAGCTTTCTTT. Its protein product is CSARINTGSEAFF.

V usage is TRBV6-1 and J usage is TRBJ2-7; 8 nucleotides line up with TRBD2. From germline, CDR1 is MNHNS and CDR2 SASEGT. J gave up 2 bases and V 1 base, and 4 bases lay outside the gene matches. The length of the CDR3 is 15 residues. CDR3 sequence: CASSEGTGGTYEQYF. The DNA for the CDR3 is TGTGCCAGCAGTGAAGGTACGGGAGGGACCTACGAGCAGTACTTC.

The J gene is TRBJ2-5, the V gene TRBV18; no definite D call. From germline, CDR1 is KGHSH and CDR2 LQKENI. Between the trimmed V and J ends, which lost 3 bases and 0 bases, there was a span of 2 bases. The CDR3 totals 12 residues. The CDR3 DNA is TGTGCCAGCTCACCCGACCAAGAGACCCAGTACTTC. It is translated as CASSPDQETQYF.

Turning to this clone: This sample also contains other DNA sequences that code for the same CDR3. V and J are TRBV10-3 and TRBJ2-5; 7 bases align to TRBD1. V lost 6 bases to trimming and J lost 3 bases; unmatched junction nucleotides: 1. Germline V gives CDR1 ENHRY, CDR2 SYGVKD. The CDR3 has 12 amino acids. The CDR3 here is CAISDREETQYF. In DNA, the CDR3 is TGTGCCATCAGCGACAGGGAAGAGACCCAGTACTTC.

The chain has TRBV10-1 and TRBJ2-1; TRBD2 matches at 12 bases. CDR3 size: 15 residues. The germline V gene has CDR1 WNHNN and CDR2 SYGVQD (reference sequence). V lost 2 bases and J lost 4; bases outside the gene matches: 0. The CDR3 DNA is TGCGCCAGCAGTGAGGGACTAGCGGGGTACAATGAGCAGTTCTTC. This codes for CASSEGLAGYNEQFF.

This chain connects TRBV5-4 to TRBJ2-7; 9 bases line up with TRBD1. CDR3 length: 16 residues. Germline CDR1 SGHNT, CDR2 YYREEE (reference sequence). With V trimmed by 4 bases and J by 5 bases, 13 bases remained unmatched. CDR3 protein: CASSTRSGTGFDEQYF. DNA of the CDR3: TGTGCCAGCAGCACAAGGTCCGGGACAGGGTTCGACGAGCAGTACTTC.

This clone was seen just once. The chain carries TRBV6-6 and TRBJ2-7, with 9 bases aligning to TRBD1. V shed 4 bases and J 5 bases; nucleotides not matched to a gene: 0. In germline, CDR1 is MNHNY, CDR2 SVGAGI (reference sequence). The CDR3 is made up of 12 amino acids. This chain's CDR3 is CASSWTGDEQYF. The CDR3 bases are TGTGCCAGCAGTTGGACAGGGGACGAGCAGTACTTC.

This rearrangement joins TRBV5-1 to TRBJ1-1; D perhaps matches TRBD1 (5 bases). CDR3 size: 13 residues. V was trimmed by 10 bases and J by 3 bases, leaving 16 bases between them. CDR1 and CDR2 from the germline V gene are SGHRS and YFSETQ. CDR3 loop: CACRAWGDTEAFF. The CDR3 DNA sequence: TGCGCCTGCCGGGCGTGGGGCGACACTGAAGCTTTCTTT.

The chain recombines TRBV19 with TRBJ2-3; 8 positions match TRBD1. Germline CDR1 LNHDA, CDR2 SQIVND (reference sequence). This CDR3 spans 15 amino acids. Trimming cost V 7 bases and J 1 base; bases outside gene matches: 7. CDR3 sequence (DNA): TGTGCCAGTAATATGCAGGGGGCGGGCACAGATACGCAGTATTTT. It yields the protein CASNMQGAGTDTQYF.

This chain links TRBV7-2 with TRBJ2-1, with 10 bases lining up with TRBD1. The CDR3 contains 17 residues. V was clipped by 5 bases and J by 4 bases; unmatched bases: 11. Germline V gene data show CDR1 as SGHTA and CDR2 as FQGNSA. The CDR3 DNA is TGTGCCAGCAGCCCAAGAGGCCCGGGACAGGGGTACAATGAGCAGTTCTTC. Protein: CASSPRGPGQGYNEQFF.

In DNA, the CDR3 is TGTGCCAGCAGTTTGCTAGCGGGATACAATGAGCAGTTCTTC. Translated: CASSLLAGYNEQFF. The rearrangement uses TRBV28 and TRBJ2-1, with 9 bases that match TRBD2. V lost 3 bases, J lost 4 bases, and 1 base stayed unmatched. Germline-derived CDR1 and CDR2 are MDHEN and SYDVKM. This CDR3 has 14 residues.

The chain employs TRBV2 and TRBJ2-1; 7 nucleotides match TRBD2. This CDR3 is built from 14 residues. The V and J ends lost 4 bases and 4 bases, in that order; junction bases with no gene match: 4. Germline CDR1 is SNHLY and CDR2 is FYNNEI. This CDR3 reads CASSGLAVYNEQFF. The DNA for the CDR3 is TGTGCCAGCAGTGGGCTAGCGGTTTACAATGAGCAGTTCTTC.

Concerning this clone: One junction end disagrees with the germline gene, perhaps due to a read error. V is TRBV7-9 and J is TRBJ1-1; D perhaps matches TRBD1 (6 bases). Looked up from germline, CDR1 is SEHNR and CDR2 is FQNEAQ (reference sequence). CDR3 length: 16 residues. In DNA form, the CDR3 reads TGTTCCAGCAGCTCTCCGGGGTCACAGGGAGACACTGAAGCTTTCTTT. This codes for CSSSSPGSQGDTEAFF.

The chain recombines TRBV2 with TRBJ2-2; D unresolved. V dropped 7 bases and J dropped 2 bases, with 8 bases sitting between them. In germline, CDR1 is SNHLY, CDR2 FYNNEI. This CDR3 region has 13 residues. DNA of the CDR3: TGTGCCAGCACTACGACTAACACCGGGGAGCTGTTTTTT. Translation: CASTTTNTGELFF. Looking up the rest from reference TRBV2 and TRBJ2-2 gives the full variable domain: EPEVTQTPSHQVTQMGQEVILRCVPISNHLYFYWYRQILGQKVEFLVSFYNNEISEKSEIFDDQFSVERPDGSNFTLKIRSTKLEDSAMYFCASTTTNTGELFFGEGSRLTVL.

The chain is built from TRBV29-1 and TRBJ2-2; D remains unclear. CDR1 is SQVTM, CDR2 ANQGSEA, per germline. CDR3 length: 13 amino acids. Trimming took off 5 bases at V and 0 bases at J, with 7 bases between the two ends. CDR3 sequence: CSVRAPNTGELFF. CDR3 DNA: TGCAGCGTTCGAGCGCCGAACACCGGGGAGCTGTTTTTT.